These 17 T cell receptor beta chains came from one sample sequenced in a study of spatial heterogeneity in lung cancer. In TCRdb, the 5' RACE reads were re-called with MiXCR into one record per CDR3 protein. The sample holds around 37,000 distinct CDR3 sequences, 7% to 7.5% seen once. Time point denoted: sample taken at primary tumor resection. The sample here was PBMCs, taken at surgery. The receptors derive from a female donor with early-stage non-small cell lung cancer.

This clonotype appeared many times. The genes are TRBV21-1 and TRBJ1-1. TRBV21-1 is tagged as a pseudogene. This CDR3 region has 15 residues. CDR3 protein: CASSKEGLCHTEAFF. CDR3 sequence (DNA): TGTGCCAGCAGCAAAGAAGGGCTTTGCCACACTGAAGCTTTCTTT.

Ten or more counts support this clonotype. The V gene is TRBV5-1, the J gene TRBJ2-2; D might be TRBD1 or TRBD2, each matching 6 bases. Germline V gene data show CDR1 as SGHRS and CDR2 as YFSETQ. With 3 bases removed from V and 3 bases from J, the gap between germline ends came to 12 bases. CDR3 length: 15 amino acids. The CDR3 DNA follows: TGCGCCAGCAGCTCCGGGGGCGCGTACACCGGGGAGCTGTTTTTT. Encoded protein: CASSSGGAYTGELFF.

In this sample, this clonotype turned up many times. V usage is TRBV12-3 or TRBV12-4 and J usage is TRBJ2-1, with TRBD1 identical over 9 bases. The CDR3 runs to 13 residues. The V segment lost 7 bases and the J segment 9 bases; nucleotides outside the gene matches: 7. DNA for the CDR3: TGTGCCAGCACCAAACAGGGGGCCAGTGAGCAGTTCTTC. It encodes CASTKQGASEQFF.

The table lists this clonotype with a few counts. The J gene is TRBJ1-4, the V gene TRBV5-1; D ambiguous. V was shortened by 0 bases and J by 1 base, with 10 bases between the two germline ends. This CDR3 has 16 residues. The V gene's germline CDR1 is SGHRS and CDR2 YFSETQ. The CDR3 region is CASSLGLGLTNEKLFF. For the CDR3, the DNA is TGCGCCAGCAGCTTGGGTTTGGGATTAACTAATGAAAAACTGTTTTTT.

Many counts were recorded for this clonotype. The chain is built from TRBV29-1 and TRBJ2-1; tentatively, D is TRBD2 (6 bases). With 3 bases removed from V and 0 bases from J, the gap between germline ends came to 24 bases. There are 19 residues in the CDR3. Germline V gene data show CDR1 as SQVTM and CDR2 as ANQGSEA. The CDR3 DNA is TGCAGCGTTGATCAGCAGGGTGGGCAGCGGGCTAGCTCCTACAATGAGCAGTTCTTC. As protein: CSVDQQGGQRASSYNEQFF.

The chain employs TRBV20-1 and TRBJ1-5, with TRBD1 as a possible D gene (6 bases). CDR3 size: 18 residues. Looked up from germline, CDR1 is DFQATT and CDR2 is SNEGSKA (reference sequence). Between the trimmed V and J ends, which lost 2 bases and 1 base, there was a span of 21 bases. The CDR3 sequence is CSARPPGGAALSNQPQHF. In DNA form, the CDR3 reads TGCAGTGCTAGACCCCCGGGGGGGGCAGCCCTCAGCAATCAGCCCCAGCATTTT.

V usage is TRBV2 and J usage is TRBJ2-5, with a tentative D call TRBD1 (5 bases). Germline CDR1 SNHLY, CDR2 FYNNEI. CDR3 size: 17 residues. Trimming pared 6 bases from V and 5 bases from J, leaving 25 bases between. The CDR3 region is CASRTQSDEWGEETQYF. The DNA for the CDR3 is TGTGCCAGCAGAACACAATCAGATGAGTGGGGCGAGGAGACCCAGTACTTC.

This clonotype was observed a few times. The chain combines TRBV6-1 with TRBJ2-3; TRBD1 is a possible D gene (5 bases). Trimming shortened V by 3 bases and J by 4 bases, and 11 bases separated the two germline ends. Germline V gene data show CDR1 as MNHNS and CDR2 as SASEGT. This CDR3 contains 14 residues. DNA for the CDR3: TGTGCCAGCAGTGACCAGGGATTCGCAGATACGCAGTATTTT. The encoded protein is CASSDQGFADTQYF.

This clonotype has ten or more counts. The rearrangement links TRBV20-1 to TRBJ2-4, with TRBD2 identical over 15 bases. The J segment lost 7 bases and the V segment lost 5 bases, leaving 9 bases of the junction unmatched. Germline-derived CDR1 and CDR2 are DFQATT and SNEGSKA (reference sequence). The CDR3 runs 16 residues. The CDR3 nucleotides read TGCAGTGCTGGGACTAGCGGGGGGCCCTGGGCGAACATTCAGTACTTC. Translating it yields CSAGTSGGPWANIQYF.

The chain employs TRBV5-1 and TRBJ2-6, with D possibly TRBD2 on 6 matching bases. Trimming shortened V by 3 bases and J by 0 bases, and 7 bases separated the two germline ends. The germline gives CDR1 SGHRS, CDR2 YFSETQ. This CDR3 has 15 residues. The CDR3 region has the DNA TGCGCCAGCAGCTCCGGGGGCTCTGGGGCCAACGTCCTGACTTTC. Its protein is CASSSGGSGANVLTF.

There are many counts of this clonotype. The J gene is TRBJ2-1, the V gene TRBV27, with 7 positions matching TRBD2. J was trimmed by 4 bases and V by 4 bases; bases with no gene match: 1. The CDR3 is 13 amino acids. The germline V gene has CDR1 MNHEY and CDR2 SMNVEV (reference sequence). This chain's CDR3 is CASSSREYNEQFF. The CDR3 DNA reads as TGTGCCAGCAGTTCGCGGGAGTACAATGAGCAGTTCTTC.

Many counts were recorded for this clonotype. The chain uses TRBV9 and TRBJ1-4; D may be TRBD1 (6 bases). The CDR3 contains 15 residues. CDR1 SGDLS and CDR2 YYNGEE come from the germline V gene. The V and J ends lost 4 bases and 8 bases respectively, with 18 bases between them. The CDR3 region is CASSTTGTRGEKLFF. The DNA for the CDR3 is TGTGCCAGCAGCACGACCGGGACAAGGGGGGAAAAACTGTTTTTT.

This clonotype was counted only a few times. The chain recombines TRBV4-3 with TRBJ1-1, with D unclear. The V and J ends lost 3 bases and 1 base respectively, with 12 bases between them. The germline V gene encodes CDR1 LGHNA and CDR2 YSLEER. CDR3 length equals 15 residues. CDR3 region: CASSQAKTENTEAFF. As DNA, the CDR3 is TGCGCCAGCAGCCAGGCAAAGACCGAGAACACTGAAGCTTTCTTT.

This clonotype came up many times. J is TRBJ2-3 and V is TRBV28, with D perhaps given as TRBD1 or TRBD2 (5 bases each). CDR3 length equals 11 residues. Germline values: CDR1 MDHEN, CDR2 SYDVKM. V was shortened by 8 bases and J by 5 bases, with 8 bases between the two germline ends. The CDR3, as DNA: TGTGCCAGCGGGACGCTAGATACGCAGTATTTT. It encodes CASGTLDTQYF.

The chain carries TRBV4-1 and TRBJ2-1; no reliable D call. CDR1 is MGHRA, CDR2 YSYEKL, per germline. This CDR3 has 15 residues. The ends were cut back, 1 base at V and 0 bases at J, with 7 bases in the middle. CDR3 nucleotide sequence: TGCGCCAGCAGCCAAGGGGTTTACTCCTACAATGAGCAGTTCTTC. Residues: CASSQGVYSYNEQFF.

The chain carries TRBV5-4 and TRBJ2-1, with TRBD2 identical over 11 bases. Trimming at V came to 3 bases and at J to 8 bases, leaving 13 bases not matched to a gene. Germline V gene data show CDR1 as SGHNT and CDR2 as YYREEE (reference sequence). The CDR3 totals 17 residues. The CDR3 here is CASSSPLAGGPTDEQFF. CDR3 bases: TGTGCCAGCAGCTCCCCTTTAGCGGGAGGGCCTACCGATGAGCAGTTCTTC.

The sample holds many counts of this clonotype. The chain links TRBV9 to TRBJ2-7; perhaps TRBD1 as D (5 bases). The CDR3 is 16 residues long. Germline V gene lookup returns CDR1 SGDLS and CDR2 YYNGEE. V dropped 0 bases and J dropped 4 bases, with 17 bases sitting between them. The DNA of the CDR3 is TGTGCCAGCAGCGTAGGTCAGGGCCCCGACGGGTACGAGCAGTACTTC. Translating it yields CASSVGQGPDGYEQYF.